These 21 T cell receptor beta chains share one sample of origin, sequenced in a study of CD8+ T cells in alopecia areata. Sequencing used cDNA as its template, made by extracting RNA and reverse transcribing it. Only in-frame clones appear in the TCRdb table, and some are missing; sequencing was by immunoSEQ multiplex PCR. The sample shows some 210,000 clones, roughly 57% of them seen only once. The specimen comprised CD4+ T cells sorted from blood, sampled at week 0. The receptors were gathered from a human donor with alopecia areata.

This clone was detected ten times or more. The identical CDR3 is also encoded by other nucleotide sequences in the sample. The chain is built from TRBV7-9 and TRBJ2-3; 7 nucleotides line up with TRBD1. The CDR3 runs to 13 residues. Germline assignment: CDR1 SEHNR and CDR2 FQNEAQ (reference sequence). V lost 5 bases and J lost 4; bases outside the gene matches: 3. Written as DNA, the CDR3 is TGTGCCAGCAGCCCGAGGGGGCCAGATACGCAGTATTTT. It translates to CASSPRGPDTQYF.

This clone has only a few counts. The chain employs TRBV19 and TRBJ2-4; D is ambiguous. V was trimmed by 5 bases and J by 3 bases, leaving 14 bases between them. This CDR3 contains 15 residues. Germline CDR1 and CDR2: LNHDA and SQIVND (reference sequence). CDR3 residues: CASSHFSSGKNIQYF. As DNA, the CDR3 is TGTGCCAGTAGTCACTTCTCCTCTGGCAAAAACATTCAGTACTTC.

This clone was counted a few times. The chain combines TRBV7-2 with TRBJ1-5; D call uncertain. This CDR3 has 17 residues. CDR1 is SGHTA, CDR2 FQGNSA, per germline. V gave up 4 bases and J gave up 3 bases, with 19 bases separating them. CDR3 sequence: CASSYTGGGWNNQPQHF. The CDR3 coding sequence is TGTGCCAGCAGCTATACCGGAGGAGGGTGGAACAATCAGCCCCAGCATTTT.

The chain has TRBV29-1 and TRBJ1-1; D might be TRBD1 (5 bases). Germline V gives CDR1 SQVTM, CDR2 ANQGSEA. Trimming shortened V by 6 bases and J by 1 base, and 12 bases separated the two germline ends. The CDR3 length is 13 residues. CDR3 in amino acids: CSVGGRTNTEAFF. The CDR3 bases are TGCAGCGTGGGGGGACGGACGAACACTGAAGCTTTCTTT.

The rearrangement links TRBV11-2 to TRBJ2-5; D is perhaps TRBD2 (5 bases). The CDR3 runs 12 residues. Trimming removed 8 bases at V and 11 bases at J, with 18 bases between. Germline lookup yields CDR1 SGHAT and CDR2 FQNNGV. The CDR3 protein is CASGQHNGEQYF. The DNA for the CDR3 is TGTGCCAGCGGGCAGCACAATGGGGAGCAGTACTTC.

This chain links TRBV7-2 with TRBJ2-1; TRBD2 matches at 7 bases. CDR3 size: 17 residues. CDR1 SGHTA and CDR2 FQGNSA come from the germline V gene. V dropped 5 bases and J dropped 6; count of bases not matched to a gene: 16. The CDR3 region has the DNA TGTGCCAGCAGCCCCTGGGGCGGGAGCGGGGTAGTCAATGAGCAGTTCTTC. Its protein product is CASSPWGGSGVVNEQFF.

This clone was counted at least ten times. The rearrangement joins TRBV5-1 to TRBJ2-3; tentative D call: TRBD2 (6 bases). This CDR3 is built from 16 residues. The germline CDR1 and CDR2 sequences are SGHRS and YFSETQ. V lost 0 bases to trimming and J lost 4 bases, with 15 bases between them. The CDR3 reads CASSLGVSGVADTQYF. The DNA of the CDR3 is TGCGCCAGCAGCTTGGGTGTGTCGGGAGTTGCAGATACGCAGTATTTT.

The chain uses TRBV9 and TRBJ1-2; tentatively, D is TRBD1 (5 bases). The germline gives CDR1 SGDLS, CDR2 YYNGEE. Trimming took 0 bases from V and 7 from J, leaving 13 bases between them. The CDR3 has 14 amino acids. CDR3 sequence (DNA): TGTGCCAGCAGCGTAGGGGGCGTGGAACGTGGCTACACCTTC. This encodes CASSVGGVERGYTF.

The chain links TRBV6-1 to TRBJ2-4; D call uncertain. CDR1 is MNHNS, CDR2 SASEGT, per germline. Trimming pared 3 bases from V and 6 bases from J, leaving 12 bases between. The CDR3 loop spans 14 amino acids. CDR3 amino acids: CASSEARSLNIQYF. DNA for the CDR3: TGTGCCAGCAGTGAGGCACGATCTTTAAACATTCAGTACTTC.

The rearrangement uses TRBV19 and TRBJ2-7; D call uncertain. CDR1 and CDR2 from the germline V gene are LNHDA and SQIVND (reference sequence). V lost 4 bases to trimming and J lost 2 bases, with 9 bases between them. The CDR3 sequence is 13 residues long. The CDR3 DNA is TGTGCCAGTAGTAATCACGTCGCCTACGAGCAGTACTTC. It translates to CASSNHVAYEQYF.

The chain combines TRBV30 with TRBJ1-6; D is perhaps TRBD1 (6 bases). With 4 bases removed from V and 0 bases from J, the gap between germline ends came to 10 bases. CDR3 length equals 15 residues. Germline CDR1 is GTSNPN and CDR2 is SVGIG (reference sequence). The CDR3 loop reads CAWTPGVSYNSPLHF. CDR3 sequence (DNA): TGTGCCTGGACGCCAGGGGTCTCCTATAATTCACCCCTCCACTTT.

This clone has just one count. This sequence joins TRBV27 and TRBJ1-5; TRBD1 agrees at 9 bases. V lost 6 bases to trimming and J lost 3 bases; unmatched junction nucleotides: 9. Germline assignment: CDR1 MNHEY and CDR2 SMNVEV (reference sequence). The CDR3 totals 16 residues. CDR3 in DNA: TGTGCCAGCAGACCTAGACAGGGGGAGCTCAATCAGCCCCAGCATTTT. This encodes CASRPRQGELNQPQHF.

This clone turned up a few times. The chain carries TRBV4-3 and TRBJ2-3; D unclear. Per germline, CDR1 LGHNA and CDR2 YSLEER. V lost 1 base and J 2 bases, leaving 7 bases between the germline ends. The CDR3 runs 14 residues. For the CDR3, the DNA is TGCGCCAGCAGCCAAGGCTGGATCACAGATACGCAGTATTTT. This gives the protein CASSQGWITDTQYF.

V and J are TRBV4-2 and TRBJ2-7; D gene unclear. Trimming cost V 4 bases and J 0 bases, with 7 bases left between them. The V gene's germline CDR1 is LGHNA and CDR2 YNFKEQ. The CDR3 has 13 residues. CDR3 nucleotide sequence: TGTGCCAGCAGCCCCTTGGGCTCCTACGAGCAGTACTTC. This translates into CASSPLGSYEQYF.

The chain combines TRBV5-1 with TRBJ2-3; unclear D gene. Germline lookup yields CDR1 SGHRS and CDR2 YFSETQ. CDR3 length: 16 residues. V lost 0 bases and J lost 0, with 11 bases in between. This chain's CDR3 is CASSLATTKSTDTQYF. The DNA for the CDR3 is TGCGCCAGCAGCTTGGCCACTACTAAAAGCACAGATACGCAGTATTTT.

The chain links TRBV25-1 to TRBJ2-3, with unresolved D. Germline CDR1 is MGHDK and CDR2 is SYGVNS. CDR3 length: 15 residues. V was cut by 4 bases and J by 0 bases, with 11 bases left in between. The CDR3 bases are TGTGCCAGCAGTGTGCCGCGTGCTAGCACAGATACGCAGTATTTT. Translated: CASSVPRASTDTQYF.

V is TRBV7-9 and J is TRBJ2-1, with TRBD2 as a possible D gene (6 bases). Germline CDR1 and CDR2: SEHNR and FQNEAQ (reference sequence). Trimming removed 5 bases from V and 7 bases from J, with 18 bases in between. This CDR3 has 15 residues. The DNA of the CDR3 is TGTGCCAGCAGCCCCCGGGACTGGACTTTTAATGAGCAGTTCTTC. It encodes CASSPRDWTFNEQFF.

The chain is built from TRBV29-1 and TRBJ1-1; D is unresolved. The CDR3 is made up of 13 amino acids. Trimming pared 3 bases from V and 8 bases from J, leaving 16 bases between. The germline V gene has CDR1 SQVTM and CDR2 ANQGSEA. CDR3 coding DNA: TGCAGCGTTGAGGGGAAAATGAGGGTCGAAGCTTTCTTT. It yields the protein CSVEGKMRVEAFF.

The rearrangement joins TRBV19 to TRBJ2-5, with 9 nucleotides matching TRBD2. V shed 4 bases and J 5 bases; nucleotides not matched to a gene: 5. CDR1 is LNHDA and CDR2 is SQIVND in the germline V gene (reference sequence). This CDR3 is 14 amino acids long. The CDR3 sequence: CASSRGLARETQYF. In DNA, the CDR3 is TGTGCCAGTAGTAGGGGACTAGCTAGGGAGACCCAGTACTTC.

The CDR3: CASSQDSPRTRRTYEQYF. The DNA of the CDR3 is TGCGCCAGCAGCCAAGATAGTCCAAGGACACGGAGAACCTACGAGCAGTACTTC. This sequence joins TRBV4-1 and TRBJ2-7; D perhaps matches TRBD1 (5 bases). Trimming shortened V by 0 bases and J by 2 bases, and 20 bases separated the two germline ends. CDR1 and CDR2 from the germline V gene are MGHRA and YSYEKL. CDR3 size: 18 residues.

The chain carries TRBV9 and TRBJ1-4, with 8 nucleotides matching TRBD1. CDR1 is SGDLS and CDR2 is YYNGEE in the germline V gene. The CDR3 totals 15 residues. V shed 4 bases, J shed 7 bases, and the junction held 9 bases outside the gene matches. The CDR3 spells CASSTGQGGVEKLFF. CDR3 in DNA: TGTGCCAGCAGCACTGGACAGGGCGGTGTTGAAAAACTGTTTTTT.